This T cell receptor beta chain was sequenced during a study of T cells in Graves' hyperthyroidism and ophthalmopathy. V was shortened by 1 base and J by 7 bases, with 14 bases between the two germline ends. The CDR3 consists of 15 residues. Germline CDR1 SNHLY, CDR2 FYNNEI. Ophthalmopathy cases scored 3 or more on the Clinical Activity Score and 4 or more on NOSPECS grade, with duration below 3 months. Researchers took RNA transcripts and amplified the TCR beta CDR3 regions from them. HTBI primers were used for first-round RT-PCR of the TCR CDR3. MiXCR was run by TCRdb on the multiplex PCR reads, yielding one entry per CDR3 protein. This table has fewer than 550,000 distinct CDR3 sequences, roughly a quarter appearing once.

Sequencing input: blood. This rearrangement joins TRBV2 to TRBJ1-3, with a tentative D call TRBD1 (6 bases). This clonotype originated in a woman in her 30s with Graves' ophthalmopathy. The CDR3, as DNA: TGTGCCAGCAGTGAAGGACCGCTGGGACATAACACCATATATTTT. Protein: CASSEGPLGHNTIYF.